This record covers a single T cell receptor beta chain. The data belong to a study of cytomegalovirus exposure and HLA in healthy donors. Primers included in the PCR were 60 Vbeta and 13 Jbeta primers. The method was immunoSEQ multiplex PCR; TCRdb's version includes in-frame clones alone and lacks a portion of them. The sample has 180,000 or so clones; about 75% are singletons. CDR1 is SGHNT and CDR2 is YYREEE in the germline V gene (reference sequence). Germline trimming cut 4 bases from V and 5 bases from J; bases unmatched to any gene: 9. The CDR3 totals 15 residues. Specimen: PBMCs. This clonotype was sampled from a woman between 40 and 50 years old in good health and CMV-seropositive. This chain uses TRBV5-4 with TRBJ1-1; 9 nucleotides match TRBD1. The CDR3 nucleotides are TGTGCCAGCAGCCCCGGGACAGGGCAAGAGACTGAAGCTTTCTTT. It is translated as CASSPGTGQETEAFF.